The T cell receptor beta chain described here comes from a study of post-analysis software for immune sequencing data. Study-wide points: Controls showed significantly higher normalized Chao1 diversity than did multiple sclerosis patients. Four or five TRBV segments were more frequent in patients than controls; TRBV5-6, TRBV5-1 and TRBV20-1 belonged to this group.

TCR beta cDNA libraries had unique molecular identifiers. From the PCR reads, TCRdb called clonotypes with MiXCR, one entry per CDR3 protein. This table holds about 760,000 distinct CDR3 sequences, 25% to 30% found once. This clonotype was observed a few times. Its specificity is unknown. V lost 5 bases, J lost 5 bases, and 10 bases stayed unmatched. The germline gives CDR1 SGDLS, CDR2 YYNGEE. This CDR3 spans 15 amino acids. The chain links TRBV9 to TRBJ1-2, with TRBD1 matching over 9 bases. Sequencing was performed on blood. The receptor's source is a girl between 10 and 17 years old with multiple sclerosis. The DNA of the CDR3 is TGTGCCAGCAGTCTAGTAGGGACAGGGCTTTATGGCTACACCTTC. Protein sequence: CASSLVGTGLYGYTF.